One and the same sample provided the 21 T cell receptor beta chains below, sequenced in a study of CD8+ T cells in alopecia areata. Sequencing relied on a cDNA template that was reverse transcribed from extracted RNA. Profiled with immunoSEQ multiplex PCR; TCRdb holds only in-frame clones, not every one. The data show 95,000 to 100,000 clones, around 60% seen once. Treatment: oral pan-JAK inhibitor, 5-10 mg twice daily. The source was CD8+ T cells sorted from blood, collected at week 4, from a patient treated with tofacitinib. The origin of the receptors is a human donor with alopecia areata.

The chain combines TRBV5-4 with TRBJ1-2, with TRBD1 matching over 12 bases. Germline values: CDR1 SGHNT, CDR2 YYREEE (reference sequence). J was trimmed by 4 bases and V by 4 bases; bases with no gene match: 8. The CDR3 sequence is 16 residues long. This CDR3 reads CASSPGQGARIYGYTF. The DNA of the CDR3 is TGTGCCAGCAGCCCGGGACAGGGGGCGCGGATCTATGGCTACACCTTC.

The sample holds a few counts of this clone. The V gene is TRBV25-1, the J gene TRBJ2-4, with 10 positions matching TRBD2. V shed 4 bases and J 6 bases; nucleotides not matched to a gene: 12. CDR3 length: 17 amino acids. Germline CDR1 MGHDK, CDR2 SYGVNS. CDR3 loop: CASSALTPLAGVNIQYF. CDR3 bases: TGTGCCAGCAGTGCCCTCACCCCGCTAGCGGGAGTAAACATTCAGTACTTC.

The CDR3 spells CAWSVDGTYEQYF. The CDR3 DNA reads TGTGCCTGGAGTGTTGACGGGACCTACGAGCAGTACTTC. This chain uses TRBV30 with TRBJ2-7; perhaps TRBD2 as D (5 bases). Germline-derived CDR1 and CDR2 are GTSNPN and SVGIG (reference sequence). The CDR3 spans 13 residues. V was cut by 0 bases and J by 2 bases, with 8 bases left in between. Combining the CDR3 with reference TRBV30 and TRBJ2-7 gives the whole variable domain SQTIHQWPATLVQPVGSPLSLECTVEGTSNPNLYWYRQAAGRGLQLLFYSVGIGQISSEVPQNLSASRPQDRQFILSSKKLLLSDSGFYLCAWSVDGTYEQYFGPGTRLTVT.

The CDR3 sequence is CASSHDDEQYF. The CDR3 DNA sequence: TGCGCCAGCAGTCATGACGACGAGCAGTACTTC. The J gene is TRBJ2-7, the V gene TRBV23-1; no clear D gene. TRBV23-1 is an open reading frame whose function is uncertain. The CDR3 consists of 11 residues. V lost 3 bases and J 5 bases, leaving 5 bases between the germline ends.

This sequence joins TRBV29-1 and TRBJ1-2; perhaps TRBD1 as D (6 bases). Trimming removed 7 bases from V and 0 bases from J, with 18 bases in between. The V gene's germline CDR1 is SQVTM and CDR2 ANQGSEA. The CDR3 is 15 residues long. This chain's CDR3 is CSDRPPDRPNYGYTF. Written as DNA, the CDR3 is TGCAGCGACCGACCCCCGGACAGACCTAACTATGGCTACACCTTC.

The CDR3 bases are TGCGCCAGCAGCCAGTACCCCGGCCGCCAACCCGAGCAGTACTTC. Protein sequence: CASSQYPGRQPEQYF. V usage is TRBV4-3 and J usage is TRBJ2-7; no clear D gene. Germline-derived CDR1 and CDR2 are LGHNA and YSLEER. With 3 bases removed from V and 6 bases from J, the gap between germline ends came to 18 bases. The CDR3 is made up of 15 amino acids.

The V gene is TRBV29-1, the J gene TRBJ2-7; D is possibly TRBD2 (7 bases). The ends were cut back, 7 bases at V and 2 bases at J, with 15 bases in the middle. The CDR3 sequence is 13 residues long. Germline V gives CDR1 SQVTM, CDR2 ANQGSEA. As DNA, the CDR3 is TGCAGCGCGAAAGGGGGGGCTACCTACGAGCAGTACTTC. It yields the protein CSAKGGATYEQYF.

The J gene is TRBJ1-2, the V gene TRBV10-2, with a tentative D call TRBD1 (6 bases). The CDR3 has 15 residues. With 8 bases removed from V and 6 bases from J, the gap between germline ends came to 22 bases. CDR1 is WSHSY and CDR2 is SAAADI in the germline V gene. The CDR3 DNA sequence: TGCGCCAGCTCACGTGGCCTCCGGGACACTGATGGCTACACCTTC. As protein: CASSRGLRDTDGYTF.

This clone was recorded a few times. The gene calls are TRBV28 and TRBJ2-2, with TRBD1 as a possible D gene (5 bases). This CDR3 has 16 amino acids. Germline V CDR1 and CDR2: MDHEN, SYDVKM. The V end was cut by 6 bases, the J end by 1 base, with 15 bases between. The CDR3 spells CASRASHRRNTGELFF. CDR3 coding DNA: TGTGCCAGCAGAGCCTCCCACAGGAGGAACACCGGGGAGCTGTTTTTT.

This clone was counted a single time. The chain has TRBV18 and TRBJ2-5; 11 nucleotides line up with TRBD2. CDR1 and CDR2 from the germline V gene are KGHSH and LQKENI. V was clipped by 4 bases and J by 6 bases; unmatched bases: 13. CDR3 size: 17 residues. DNA for the CDR3: TGTGCCAGCTCACGAGGACTAGCGGGCCTCATTGGCCAGACCCAGTACTTC. It is translated as CASSRGLAGLIGQTQYF.

The chain is built from TRBV27 and TRBJ2-3; 7 bases agree with TRBD1. Germline CDR1 is MNHEY and CDR2 is SMNVEV (reference sequence). V was pared by 6 bases and J by 0 bases, with 9 bases of the junction left unmatched. This CDR3 region has 16 residues. CDR3 DNA sequence: TGTGCCAGCAGGGAGCAAACAGGGGCGAGCACAGATACGCAGTATTTT. This encodes CASREQTGASTDTQYF.

The J gene is TRBJ1-1, the V gene TRBV7-9, with D possibly being TRBD1 (6 bases). Trimming removed 5 bases from V and 2 bases from J, with 15 bases in between. The CDR3 loop spans 15 amino acids. Germline CDR1 SEHNR, CDR2 FQNEAQ (reference sequence). The CDR3 DNA follows: TGTGCCAGCAGCGGATGGGACACCCCCAACACTGAAGCTTTCTTT. This encodes CASSGWDTPNTEAFF.

A few counts support this clone. The junction departs from germline at one end; a sequencing error may be responsible. The V and J genes are TRBV19 and TRBJ1-1; D is perhaps TRBD1 (6 bases). Per germline, CDR1 LNHDA and CDR2 SQIVND (reference sequence). The CDR3 covers 12 residues. The CDR3 is CASSMGVGQPTF. CDR3 sequence (DNA): TGTGCCAGTAGTATGGGAGTCGGACAGCCTACGTTT.

V is TRBV27 and J is TRBJ1-1; 8 bases map to TRBD1. Germline trimming cut 6 bases from V and 5 bases from J; bases unmatched to any gene: 5. CDR3 length equals 13 residues. Germline V gene sequence: CDR1 MNHEY, CDR2 SMNVEV (reference sequence). As DNA, the CDR3 is TGTGCCAGCAGCCGTGACAGGGGTACTGAAGCTTTCTTT. It encodes CASSRDRGTEAFF.

This chain joins TRBV12-5 and TRBJ2-7; the D gene is possibly TRBD2 (5 bases). CDR3 size: 16 residues. Germline CDR1 and CDR2: LGHNT and FRNRAP. Trimming removed 0 bases from V and 5 bases from J, with 17 bases in between. CDR3 sequence (DNA): TGTGCTAGTGGTTTGGTACCGGGATTCCCACCCGACGAGCAGTACTTC. Translated: CASGLVPGFPPDEQYF. The complete variable domain, with remaining parts taken from reference TRBV12-5 and TRBJ2-7, reads DARVTQTPRHKVTEMGQEVTMRCQPILGHNTVFWYRQTMMQGLELLAYFRNRAPLDDSGMPKDRFSAEMPDATLATLKIQPSEPRDSAVYFCASGLVPGFPPDEQYFGPGTRLTVT.

The chain uses TRBV5-5 and TRBJ2-5; tentatively, D is TRBD1 or TRBD2 (6 bases each). V lost 10 bases and J 2 bases, leaving 18 bases between the germline ends. The CDR3 covers 14 residues. The germline V gene encodes CDR1 SGHKS and CDR2 YYEKEE (reference sequence). The CDR3 region has the DNA TGTGCCCTCCCGGACCGGGGGCAACAAGAGACCCAGTACTTC. It is translated as CALPDRGQQETQYF.

The chain recombines TRBV13 with TRBJ1-1; TRBD1 is a possible D gene (6 bases). The V end lost 0 bases, the J end lost 7 bases, and 12 bases lay between the germline ends. Germline V CDR1 and CDR2: PRHDT, FYEKMQ (reference sequence). The CDR3 sequence is 14 residues long. The CDR3 sequence is CASSLGLSRGEAFF. The CDR3 bases are TGTGCCAGCAGCTTAGGGCTTTCCAGGGGTGAAGCTTTCTTT.

This clone was counted at least ten times. The rearrangement uses TRBV30 and TRBJ1-1; no clear D. V gave up 0 bases and J gave up 4 bases, with 9 bases separating them. There are 13 residues in the CDR3. Per the germline V gene, CDR1 is GTSNPN and CDR2 is SVGIG (reference sequence). The CDR3 DNA reads as TGTGCCTGGAGTGTCGCCGGATTCACTGAAGCTTTCTTT. Its translation: CAWSVAGFTEAFF.

The chain has TRBV19 and TRBJ1-2, with TRBD1 matching 10 bases. V lost 6 bases to trimming and J lost 4 bases; unmatched junction nucleotides: 2. CDR3 size: 13 residues. Looked up from germline, CDR1 is LNHDA and CDR2 is SQIVND (reference sequence). CDR3 bases: TGTGCCAGTAGGACAGGGGGCGGCTATGGCTACACCTTC. Protein product: CASRTGGGYGYTF. The variable domain in full, with the rest retrieved from reference TRBV19 and TRBJ1-2, is DGGITQSPKYLFRKEGQNVTLSCEQNLNHDAMYWYRQDPGQGLRLIYYSQIVNDFQKGDIAEGYSVSREKKESFPLTVTSAQKNPTAFYLCASRTGGGYGYTFGSGTRLTVV.

V gene TRBV6-5 combines with J gene TRBJ2-3; 9 bases are a match to TRBD2. This CDR3 comprises 15 residues. J lost 4 bases, V lost 6 bases, and 8 bases had no gene match. Germline assignment: CDR1 MNHEY and CDR2 SVGAGI. CDR3 amino acids: CASSLQAGGADTQYF. The CDR3 DNA reads as TGTGCCAGCAGCCTACAAGCGGGAGGCGCAGATACGCAGTATTTT.

V usage is TRBV6-5 and J usage is TRBJ2-3; D gene ambiguous. Germline-derived CDR1 and CDR2 are MNHEY and SVGAGI. V was cut by 0 bases and J by 6 bases, with 7 bases left in between. The CDR3 contains 13 residues. CDR3 DNA sequence: TGTGCCAGCAGTTACTCCTACCTGGATACGCAGTATTTT. Amino acids: CASSYSYLDTQYF.